A selection of T cell receptor beta chains follows, all from one sample in a study of blood T cell repertoires in COVID-19. Method: immunoSEQ multiplex PCR; TCRdb's copy keeps in-frame clones and lacks some. The data contain about 42,000 clones, roughly 90% of them singletons. Sequencing input: peripheral blood. Receptor source: a human donor in a cohort sampled during active COVID-19. The CDR3 runs from the conserved cysteine through the conserved F or W. The D gene is left open where the match is weak. Not all rows give a size; the values are once, few, many and, for expanded clones, a class.

D: NA; size: NA; V: TRBV11-2; J: TRBJ2-7; CDR3: CASSLTQWGGPSYEQYF; DNA: TGTGCCAGCAGCTTAACCCAATGGGGGGGGCCGTCCTACGAGCAGTACTTC
D: NA; size: NA; V: TRBV19; J: TRBJ2-2; CDR3: CASSLQGGAGTGELFF; DNA: TGTGCCAGTAGTCTCCAGGGGGGCGCGGGCACCGGGGAGCTGTTTTTT
D: NA; size: NA; V: TRBV11-2; J: TRBJ1-6; CDR3: CASSGGRSPLHF; DNA: TGTGCCAGCAGCGGGGGCAGGTCACCCCTCCACTTT
D: NA; size: NA; V: TRBV5-4; J: TRBJ2-7; CDR3: CASSLVGRGGECEQYF; DNA: TGTGCCAGCAGCTTGGTGGGCAGGGGAGGGGAATGCGAGCAGTACTTC
D: TRBD2; size: NA; V: TRBV5-4; J: TRBJ2-5; CDR3: CASRPGLAGPETQYF; DNA: TGTGCCAGCAGACCCGGACTAGCGGGGCCAGAGACCCAGTACTTC
D: TRBD1; size: NA; V: TRBV28; J: TRBJ1-1; CDR3: CASSSRDRARPNTEAFF; DNA: TGTGCCAGCAGTTCCCGGGACAGGGCCCGTCCTAACACTGAAGCTTTCTTT
D: NA; size: NA; V: TRBV4-3; J: TRBJ2-7; CDR3: CASSQGRGSHEQYF; DNA: TGCGCCAGCAGCCAAGGGAGGGGCAGCCACGAGCAGTACTTC
D: NA; size: once; V: TRBV2; J: TRBJ1-4; CDR3: CASNSLSTNEKLFF; DNA: TGTGCCAGCAACTCCCTGTCAACTAATGAAAAACTGTTTTTT
D: TRBD1; size: once; V: TRBV25-1; J: TRBJ2-7; CDR3: CASGTGSSYEQYF; DNA: TGTGCCAGTGGGACAGGGAGCTCCTACGAGCAGTACTTC
D: TRBD1; size: NA; V: TRBV5-4; J: TRBJ2-7; CDR3: CASSRPGQRNEQYF; DNA: TGTGCCAGCAGCCGGCCGGGACAGCGAAACGAGCAGTACTTC
D: TRBD1; size: NA; V: TRBV7-6; J: TRBJ2-7; CDR3: CASSKRGLQDRAYEQYF; DNA: TGTGCCAGCAGCAAAAGGGGGCTACAGGACAGGGCCTACGAGCAGTACTTC
D: NA; size: NA; V: TRBV18; J: TRBJ1-1; CDR3: CASSQGVLSEAFF; DNA: TGTGCCAGCTCACAGGGGGTTCTGTCTGAAGCTTTCTTT
D: NA; size: NA; V: TRBV2; J: TRBJ1-2; CDR3: CASSEVRDSGYTF; DNA: TGTGCCAGCAGTGAAGTGCGGGACTCTGGCTACACCTTC
D: TRBD1; size: NA; V: TRBV2; J: TRBJ2-7; CDR3: CATKRDSASYEQYF; DNA: TGTGCCACCAAACGGGACAGTGCCTCCTACGAGCAGTACTTC
D: TRBD1; size: NA; V: TRBV5-6; J: TRBJ1-4; CDR3: CASSFGDRYNEKLFF; DNA: TGTGCCAGCAGCTTTGGGGACAGATATAATGAAAAACTGTTTTTT
D: NA; size: once; V: TRBV3-1/TRBV3-2; J: TRBJ1-1; CDR3: CASSQDGRGGTEAFF; DNA: TGTGCCAGCAGCCAAGATGGGAGAGGGGGAACTGAAGCTTTCTTT
D: NA; size: NA; V: TRBV6-5; J: TRBJ2-7; CDR3: CASSTRGYYEQYF; DNA: TGTGCCAGCAGCACCAGGGGATACTACGAGCAGTACTTC
D: TRBD2; size: NA; V: TRBV7-2; J: TRBJ2-7; CDR3: CASSPSSGGAHEQYF; DNA: TGTGCCAGCAGCCCTAGTAGCGGGGGGGCACACGAGCAGTACTTC
D: TRBD2; size: NA; V: TRBV2; J: TRBJ2-7; CDR3: CASSDLRGFRSYEQYF; DNA: TGTGCCAGCAGTGATTTGCGGGGGTTCAGGTCCTACGAGCAGTACTTC
D: TRBD1; size: few; V: TRBV3-1/TRBV3-2; J: TRBJ1-5; CDR3: CASSPQGAGNQPQHF; DNA: TGTGCCAGCAGCCCCCAGGGGGCAGGCAATCAGCCCCAGCATTTT
D: TRBD1; size: NA; V: TRBV5-4; J: TRBJ2-1; CDR3: CASSPPGQASYNEQFF; DNA: TGTGCCAGCAGCCCTCCGGGACAGGCGTCCTACAATGAGCAGTTCTTC
D: NA; size: NA; V: TRBV27; J: TRBJ2-7; CDR3: CASSGRQAITYEQYF; DNA: TGTGCCAGCAGTGGAAGACAGGCTATCACCTACGAGCAGTACTTC
D: NA; size: NA; V: TRBV6-2/TRBV6-3; J: TRBJ1-1; CDR3: CASSYPPGDLNTEAFF; DNA: TGTGCCAGCAGTTACCCCCCAGGGGACCTGAACACTGAAGCTTTCTTT
D: TRBD1; size: NA; V: TRBV4-1; J: TRBJ1-2; CDR3: CASSQPGTGVGYGYTF; DNA: TGCGCCAGCAGCCAACCTGGGACAGGGGTTGGGTATGGCTACACCTTC
D: TRBD2; size: NA; V: TRBV11-2; J: TRBJ2-2; CDR3: CASSPRGGPDTGELFF; DNA: TGTGCCAGCAGCCCGCGCGGGGGGCCAGACACCGGGGAGCTGTTTTTT
D: TRBD1; size: NA; V: TRBV6-5; J: TRBJ1-1; CDR3: CASSRDREAFF; DNA: TGTGCCAGCAGTAGGGACAGGGAAGCTTTCTTT
D: NA; size: NA; V: TRBV2; J: TRBJ1-1; CDR3: CASSSTTVRLGTEAFF; DNA: TGTGCCAGCAGTTCTACGACAGTACGGCTGGGCACTGAAGCTTTCTTT
D: TRBD1; size: NA; V: TRBV6-6; J: TRBJ2-7; CDR3: CASSPRQGGYEQYF; DNA: TGTGCCAGCAGTCCCAGACAGGGGGGCTACGAGCAGTACTTC